The 2 T cell receptor beta chains given below trace back to one sample, sequenced in a study of blood T cell repertoires in COVID-19. Sequencing was performed with immunoSEQ multiplex PCR; in TCRdb, only in-frame clones are kept and a portion is missing. The sample yields about 370,000 clones, around 89% seen once. What was sequenced was PBMCs or T cells enriched from blood (not recorded which). Every receptor here comes from a man younger than 30 who had recovered from COVID-19.

The count of this clone is one. The chain is built from TRBV7-9 and TRBJ2-1; the match to TRBD2 covers 12 bases. The CDR3 consists of 16 residues. The germline V gene has CDR1 SEHNR and CDR2 FQNEAQ (reference sequence). V lost 4 bases, J lost 5 bases, and 6 bases stayed unmatched. The CDR3 region has the DNA TGTGCCAGCAGCTCGCTACTAGCGGGGGGTGACAATGAGCAGTTCTTC. Translating gives CASSSLLAGGDNEQFF. Looking up the rest from reference TRBV7-9 and TRBJ2-1 gives the full variable domain: DTGVSQNPRHKITKRGQNVTFRCDPISEHNRLYWYRQTLGQGPEFLTYFQNEAQLEKSRLLSDRFSAERPKGSFSTLEIQRTEQGDSAMYLCASSSLLAGGDNEQFFGPGTRLTVL.

Written as DNA, the CDR3 is TGTGCCAGCAGCTTAAGCCCCATGGACAGGGGAGGGGTTACAACTAATGAAAAACTGTTTTTT. This gives the protein CASSLSPMDRGGVTTNEKLFF. The genes are TRBV13 and TRBJ1-4; 9 bases fit TRBD1. Germline CDR1 and CDR2: PRHDT and FYEKMQ (reference sequence). The length of the CDR3 is 21 residues. The V gene end was trimmed by 2 bases and the J gene end by 0 bases; junction bases not matched to a gene: 16.